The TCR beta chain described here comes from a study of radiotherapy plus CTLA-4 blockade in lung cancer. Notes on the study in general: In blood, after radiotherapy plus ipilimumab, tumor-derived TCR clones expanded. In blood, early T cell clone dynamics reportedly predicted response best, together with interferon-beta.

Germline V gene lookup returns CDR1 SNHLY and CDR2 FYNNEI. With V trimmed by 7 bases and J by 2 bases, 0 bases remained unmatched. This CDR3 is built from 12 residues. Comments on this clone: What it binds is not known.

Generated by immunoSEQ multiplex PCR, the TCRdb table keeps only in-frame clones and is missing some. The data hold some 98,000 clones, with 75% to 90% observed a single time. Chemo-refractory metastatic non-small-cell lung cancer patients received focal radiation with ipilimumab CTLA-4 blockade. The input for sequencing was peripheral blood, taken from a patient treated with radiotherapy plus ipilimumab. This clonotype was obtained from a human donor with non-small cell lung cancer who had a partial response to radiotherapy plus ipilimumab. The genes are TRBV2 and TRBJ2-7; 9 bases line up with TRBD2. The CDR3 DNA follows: TGTGCCAGCAAGCGGGAGGCCTACGAGCAGTACTTC. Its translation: CASKREAYEQYF.